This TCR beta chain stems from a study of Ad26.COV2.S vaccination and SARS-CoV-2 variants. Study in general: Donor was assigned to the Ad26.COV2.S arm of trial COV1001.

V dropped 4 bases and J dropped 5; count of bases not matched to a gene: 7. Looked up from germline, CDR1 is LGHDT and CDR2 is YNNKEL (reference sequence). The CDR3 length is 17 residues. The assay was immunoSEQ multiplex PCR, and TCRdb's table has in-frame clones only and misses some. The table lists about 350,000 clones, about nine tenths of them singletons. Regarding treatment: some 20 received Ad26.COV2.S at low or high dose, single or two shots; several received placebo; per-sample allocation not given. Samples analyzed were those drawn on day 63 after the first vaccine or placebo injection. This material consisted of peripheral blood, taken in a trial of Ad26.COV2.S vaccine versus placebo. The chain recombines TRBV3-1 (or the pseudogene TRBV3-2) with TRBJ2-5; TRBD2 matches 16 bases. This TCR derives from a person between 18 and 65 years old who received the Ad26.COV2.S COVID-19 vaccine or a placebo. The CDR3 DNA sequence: TGTGCCAGCAGCCCGGGACTAGCGGGGGGGCGTCGGGAGACCCAGTACTTC. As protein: CASSPGLAGGRRETQYF.